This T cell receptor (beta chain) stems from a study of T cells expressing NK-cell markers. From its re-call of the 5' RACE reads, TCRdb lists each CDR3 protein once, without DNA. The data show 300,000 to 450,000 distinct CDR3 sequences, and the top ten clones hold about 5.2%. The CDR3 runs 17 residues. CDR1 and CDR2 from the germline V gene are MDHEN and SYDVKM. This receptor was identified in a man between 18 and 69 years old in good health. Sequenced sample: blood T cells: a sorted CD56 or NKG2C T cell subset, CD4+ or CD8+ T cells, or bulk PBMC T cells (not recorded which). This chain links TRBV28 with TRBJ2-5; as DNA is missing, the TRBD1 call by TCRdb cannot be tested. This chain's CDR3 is CASSLGTGRRKKETQYF. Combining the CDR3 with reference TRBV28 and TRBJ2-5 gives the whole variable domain DVKVTQSSRYLVKRTGEKVFLECVQDMDHENMFWYRQDPGLGLRLIYFSYDVKMKEKGDIPEGYSVSREKKERFSLILESASTNQTSMYLCASSLGTGRRKKETQYFGPGTRLLVL.